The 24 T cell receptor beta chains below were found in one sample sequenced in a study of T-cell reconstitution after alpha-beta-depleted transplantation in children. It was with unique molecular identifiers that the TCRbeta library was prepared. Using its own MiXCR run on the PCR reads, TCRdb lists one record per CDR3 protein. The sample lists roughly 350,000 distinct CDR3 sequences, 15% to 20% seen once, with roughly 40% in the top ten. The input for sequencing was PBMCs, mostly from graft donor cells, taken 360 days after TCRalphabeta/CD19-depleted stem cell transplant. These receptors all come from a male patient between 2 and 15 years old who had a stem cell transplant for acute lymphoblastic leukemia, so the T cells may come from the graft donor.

The CDR3 loop reads CASSLTTTGDEGYGYTF. CDR3 sequence (DNA): TGCGCCAGCAGCCTAACTACGACAGGGGATGAGGGCTATGGCTACACCTTC. The chain employs TRBV5-1 and TRBJ1-2; 8 nucleotides match TRBD1. Losses at the gene ends were 4 bases for V and 4 bases for J; bases not matched to a gene: 15. From germline, CDR1 is SGHRS and CDR2 YFSETQ. The CDR3 extends over 17 amino acids.

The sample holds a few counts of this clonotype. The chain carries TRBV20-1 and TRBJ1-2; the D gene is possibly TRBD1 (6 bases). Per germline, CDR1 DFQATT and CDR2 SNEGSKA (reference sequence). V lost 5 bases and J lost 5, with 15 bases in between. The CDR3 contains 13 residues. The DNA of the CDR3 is TGCAGTGCTGGGGGGCAGGGAGGGTATGGCTACACCTTC. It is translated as CSAGGQGGYGYTF.

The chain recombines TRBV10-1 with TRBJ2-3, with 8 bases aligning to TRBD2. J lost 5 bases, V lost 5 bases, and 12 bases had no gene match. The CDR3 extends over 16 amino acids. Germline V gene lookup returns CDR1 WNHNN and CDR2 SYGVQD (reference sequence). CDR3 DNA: TGCGCCAGCAGTCGCCAGGTGGCGGGAGGCGGAGATACGCAGTATTTT. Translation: CASSRQVAGGGDTQYF.

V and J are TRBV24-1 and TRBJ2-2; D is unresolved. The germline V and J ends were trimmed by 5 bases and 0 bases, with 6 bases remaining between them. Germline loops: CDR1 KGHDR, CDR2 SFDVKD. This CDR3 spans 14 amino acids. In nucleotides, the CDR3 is TGTGCCACCAGTGGCAGGCCGAACACCGGGGAGCTGTTTTTT. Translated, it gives CATSGRPNTGELFF.

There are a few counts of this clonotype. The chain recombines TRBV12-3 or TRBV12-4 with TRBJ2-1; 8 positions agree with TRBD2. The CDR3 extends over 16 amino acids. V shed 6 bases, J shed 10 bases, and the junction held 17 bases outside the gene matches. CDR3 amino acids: CASRPAGTSRVREQFF. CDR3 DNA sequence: TGTGCCAGCAGGCCCGCCGGGACTAGTCGAGTTCGAGAGCAGTTCTTC.

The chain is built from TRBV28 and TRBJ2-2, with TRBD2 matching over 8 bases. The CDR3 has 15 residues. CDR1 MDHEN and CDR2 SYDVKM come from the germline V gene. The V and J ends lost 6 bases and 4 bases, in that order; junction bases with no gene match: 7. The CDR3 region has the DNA TGTGCCAGCAGCTGGGTACTAGCGGTCACCGGGGAGCTGTTTTTT. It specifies CASSWVLAVTGELFF.

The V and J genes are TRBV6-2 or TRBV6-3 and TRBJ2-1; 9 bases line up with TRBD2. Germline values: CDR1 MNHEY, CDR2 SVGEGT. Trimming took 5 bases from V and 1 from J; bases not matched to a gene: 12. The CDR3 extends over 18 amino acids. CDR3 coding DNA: TGTGCCAGCAGTCCCCCTCTAAGCGGGAGGCTTTCCTACAATGAGCAGTTCTTC. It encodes CASSPPLSGRLSYNEQFF.

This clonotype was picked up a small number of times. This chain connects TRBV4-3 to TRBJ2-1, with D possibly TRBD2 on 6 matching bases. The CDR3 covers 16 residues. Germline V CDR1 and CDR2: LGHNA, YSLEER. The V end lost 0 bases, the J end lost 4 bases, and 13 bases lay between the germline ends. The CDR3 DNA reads TGCGCCAGCAGCCAAGAAAGCGCGGGAAGATACAATGAGCAGTTCTTC. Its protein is CASSQESAGRYNEQFF.

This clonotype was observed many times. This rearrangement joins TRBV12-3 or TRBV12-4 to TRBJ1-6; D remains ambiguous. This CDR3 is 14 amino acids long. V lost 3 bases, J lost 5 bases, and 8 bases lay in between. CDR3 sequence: CASSFSSDNSPLHF. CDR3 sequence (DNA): TGTGCCAGCAGTTTCAGCTCTGATAATTCACCCCTCCACTTT.

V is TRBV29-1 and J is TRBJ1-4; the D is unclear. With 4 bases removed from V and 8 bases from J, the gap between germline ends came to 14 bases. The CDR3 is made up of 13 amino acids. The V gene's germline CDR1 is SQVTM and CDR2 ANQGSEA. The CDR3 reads CSVAKGREEKLFF. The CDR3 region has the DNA TGCAGCGTTGCGAAAGGGCGAGAGGAAAAACTGTTTTTT. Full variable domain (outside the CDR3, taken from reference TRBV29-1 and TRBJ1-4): SAVISQKPSRDICQRGTSLTIQCQVDSQVTMMFWYRQQPGQSLTLIATANQGSEATYESGFVIDKFPISRPNLTFSTLTVSNMSPEDSSIYLCSVAKGREEKLFFGSGTQLSVL.

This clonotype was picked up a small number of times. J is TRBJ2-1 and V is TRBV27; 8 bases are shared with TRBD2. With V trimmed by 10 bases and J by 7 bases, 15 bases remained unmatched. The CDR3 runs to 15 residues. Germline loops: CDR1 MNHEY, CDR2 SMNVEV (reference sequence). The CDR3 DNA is TGTGCCACCAATCAGGAACCGGGAGGGAGGAATGAGCAGTTCTTC. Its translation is CATNQEPGGRNEQFF.

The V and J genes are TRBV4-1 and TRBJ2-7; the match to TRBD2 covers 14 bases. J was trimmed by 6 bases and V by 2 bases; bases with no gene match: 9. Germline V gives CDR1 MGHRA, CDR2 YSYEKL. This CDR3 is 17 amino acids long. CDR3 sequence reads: CASSQRLAGGPGAEQYF. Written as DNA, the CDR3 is TGCGCCAGCAGCCAAAGACTAGCGGGAGGGCCAGGTGCCGAGCAGTACTTC.

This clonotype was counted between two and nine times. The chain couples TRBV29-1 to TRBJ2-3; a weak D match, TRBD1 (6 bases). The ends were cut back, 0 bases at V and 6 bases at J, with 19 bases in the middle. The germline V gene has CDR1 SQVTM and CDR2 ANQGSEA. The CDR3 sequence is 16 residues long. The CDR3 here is CSVEDLVWTVPDTQYF. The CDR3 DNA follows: TGCAGCGTTGAAGATTTGGTGTGGACAGTCCCCGATACGCAGTATTTT.

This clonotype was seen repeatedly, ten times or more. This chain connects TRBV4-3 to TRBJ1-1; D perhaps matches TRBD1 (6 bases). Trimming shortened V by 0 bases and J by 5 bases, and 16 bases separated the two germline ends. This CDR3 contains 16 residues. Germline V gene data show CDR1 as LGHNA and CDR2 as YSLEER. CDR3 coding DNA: TGCGCCAGCAGCCAAGATGTGAGAGGGGGTAATACTGAAGCTTTCTTT. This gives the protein CASSQDVRGGNTEAFF.

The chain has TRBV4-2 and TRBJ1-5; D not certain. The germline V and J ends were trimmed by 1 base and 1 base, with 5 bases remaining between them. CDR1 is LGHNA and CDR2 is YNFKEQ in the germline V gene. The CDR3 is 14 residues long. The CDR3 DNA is TGTGCCAGCAGCCAAGCACAGAGCAATCAGCCCCAGCATTTT. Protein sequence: CASSQAQSNQPQHF.

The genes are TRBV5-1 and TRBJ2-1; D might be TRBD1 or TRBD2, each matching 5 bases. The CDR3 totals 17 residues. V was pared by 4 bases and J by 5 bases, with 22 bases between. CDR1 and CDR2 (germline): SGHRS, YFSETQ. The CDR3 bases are TGCGCCAGCAGCCCCGTCCCTCCCGGGACGGTTGACAATGAGCAGTTCTTC. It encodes CASSPVPPGTVDNEQFF.

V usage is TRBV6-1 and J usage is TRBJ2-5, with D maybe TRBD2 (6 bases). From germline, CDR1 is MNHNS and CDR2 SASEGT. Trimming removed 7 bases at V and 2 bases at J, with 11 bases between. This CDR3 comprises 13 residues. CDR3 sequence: CASTWTTQETQYF. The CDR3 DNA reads TGTGCCAGCACCTGGACTACACAAGAGACCCAGTACTTC.

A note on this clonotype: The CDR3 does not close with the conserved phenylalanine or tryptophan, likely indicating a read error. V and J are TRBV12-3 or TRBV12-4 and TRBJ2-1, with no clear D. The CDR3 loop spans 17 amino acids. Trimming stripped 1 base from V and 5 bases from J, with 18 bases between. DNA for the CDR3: TGTGCCAGCAGTTTAGAGGCCAGACCGGTCGCGGACAATGAGCAGTTCTAC. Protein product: CASSLEARPVADNEQFY.

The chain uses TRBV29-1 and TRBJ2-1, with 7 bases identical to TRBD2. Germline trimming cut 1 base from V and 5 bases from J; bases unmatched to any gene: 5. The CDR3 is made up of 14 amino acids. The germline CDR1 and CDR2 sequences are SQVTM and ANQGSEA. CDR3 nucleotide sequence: TGCAGCGTTGAAGCGCGCGGGAGAAACAATGAGCAGTTCTTC. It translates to CSVEARGRNNEQFF.

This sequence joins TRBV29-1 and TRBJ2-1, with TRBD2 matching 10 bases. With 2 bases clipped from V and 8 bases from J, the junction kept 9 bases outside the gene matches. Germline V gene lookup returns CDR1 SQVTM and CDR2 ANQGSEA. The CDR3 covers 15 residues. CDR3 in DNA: TGCAGCGTTGAAACCAGCGGGAGGGCTAAGTATGAGCAGTTCTTC. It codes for CSVETSGRAKYEQFF.

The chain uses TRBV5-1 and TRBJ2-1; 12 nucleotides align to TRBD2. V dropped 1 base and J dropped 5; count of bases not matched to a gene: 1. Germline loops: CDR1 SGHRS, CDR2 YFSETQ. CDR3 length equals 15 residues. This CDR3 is CASSLLAGGNNEQFF. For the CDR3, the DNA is TGCGCCAGCAGCTTGCTAGCGGGAGGGAACAATGAGCAGTTCTTC.

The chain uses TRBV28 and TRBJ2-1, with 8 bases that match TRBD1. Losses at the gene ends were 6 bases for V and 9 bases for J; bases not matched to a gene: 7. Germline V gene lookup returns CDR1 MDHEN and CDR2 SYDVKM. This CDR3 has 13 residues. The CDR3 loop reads CASRQTGGGEQFF. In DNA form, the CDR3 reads TGTGCCAGCAGGCAAACAGGGGGTGGTGAGCAGTTCTTC.

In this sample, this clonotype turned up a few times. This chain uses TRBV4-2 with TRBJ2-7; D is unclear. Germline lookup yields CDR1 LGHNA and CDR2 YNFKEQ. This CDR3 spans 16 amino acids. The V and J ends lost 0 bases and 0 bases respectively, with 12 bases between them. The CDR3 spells CASSQDGPAPSYEQYF. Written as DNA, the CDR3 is TGTGCCAGCAGCCAAGATGGGCCCGCTCCCTCCTACGAGCAGTACTTC.

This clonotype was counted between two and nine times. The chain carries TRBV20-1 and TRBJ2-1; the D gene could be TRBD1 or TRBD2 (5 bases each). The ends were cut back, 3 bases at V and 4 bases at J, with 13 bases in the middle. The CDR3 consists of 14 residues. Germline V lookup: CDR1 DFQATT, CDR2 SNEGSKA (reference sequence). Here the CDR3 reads CSASSREGYNEQFF. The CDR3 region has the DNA TGCAGTGCTAGTTCCCGTGAGGGGTACAATGAGCAGTTCTTC.